This T cell receptor beta chain was sequenced for a study of T cells after posttransplantation cyclophosphamide. This table comes from immunoSEQ multiplex PCR, and its TCRdb copy is limited to in-frame clones, with some not included. The profile shows around 16,000 clones, approximately 88% of them singletons. Controls had myeloablative marrow grafts with methotrexate and calcineurin inhibitor, sampled at 1 year. Germline CDR1 SQVTM, CDR2 ANQGSEA. The CDR3 consists of 14 residues. V gave up 2 bases and J gave up 0 bases, with 10 bases separating them. This clonotype originated in a male patient in his late teens or twenties who received an allogeneic stem cell transplant from a related donor, was CMV-positive, and had no GVHD. Some T cells may arise from the graft donor. V usage is TRBV29-1 and J usage is TRBJ1-2, with D maybe TRBD1 (6 bases). This specimen consisted of PBMCs, obtained 350 to 400 days after allogeneic stem cell transplant with calcineurin inhibitor and methotrexate. DNA of the CDR3: TGCAGCGTTGAAAAGGGGGGGACTAACTATGGCTACACCTTC. This sequence encodes CSVEKGGTNYGYTF. Complete variable domain (other parts from reference TRBV29-1 and TRBJ1-2): SAVISQKPSRDICQRGTSLTIQCQVDSQVTMMFWYRQQPGQSLTLIATANQGSEATYESGFVIDKFPISRPNLTFSTLTVSNMSPEDSSIYLCSVEKGGTNYGYTFGSGTRLTVV.